One TCR beta chain is described in this entry. As yet, its antigen is unknown. The PCR contained 60 Vbeta and 13 Jbeta primers. How the authors handled the data: In a later analysis, of 79 million or so unique beta chains, around 9.9 million appeared in at least two donors. Generated by immunoSEQ multiplex PCR, the TCRdb table keeps only in-frame clones and is missing some. V, J and clone size are those of that table, while D and trimming were read from the DNA. The sample contains 150,000 to 200,000 clones, roughly 77% of which appear only once. Germline V gene data show CDR1 as MRHNA and CDR2 as SNTAGT. Unmatched junction bases numbered 14, after V lost 6 bases and J lost 6 bases. The CDR3 sequence is 16 residues long. The data were taken from a study of cytomegalovirus exposure and HLA in healthy donors. Study-wide results and caveats: Certain indistinguishable V segments, among them TRBV6-2 and TRBV6-3, were excluded.

Donors were nominally healthy when sampled, though unrecorded immune exposures were likely. Sample: PBMCs. The receptor was isolated from a woman aged 50 to 60 in good health and CMV-seropositive. The rearrangement joins TRBV6-4 to TRBJ1-5; 7 bases align to TRBD1. The CDR3 protein is CASRTGDSGPTQPQHF. CDR3 sequence (DNA): TGTGCCAGCAGGACCGGGGACAGCGGCCCGACTCAGCCCCAGCATTTT.